A single sample is the source of the 2 T cell receptor beta chains below, sequenced in a study of shared clonotypes between healthy human individuals. Measured with immunoSEQ multiplex PCR; TCRdb has only the in-frame clones, and not every one. The data contain over a million clones, 95% to 99% of them seen just once; the ten biggest clones take up about 0.45%. The sample comprised naive CD4+ T cells sorted from blood. The subset is: CD45RA+ positively selected. These receptors all come from a man in his thirties or forties in good health.

The chain recombines TRBV5-6 with TRBJ2-1; a weak D match, TRBD2 (5 bases). The CDR3 runs 15 residues. Germline CDR1 and CDR2: SGHDT and YYEEEE. V lost 3 bases and J lost 1, with 11 bases in between. The CDR3 DNA follows: TGTGCCAGCAGCTCACAAGGGAGATCCTACAATGAGCAGTTCTTC. Translated: CASSSQGRSYNEQFF.

The gene calls are TRBV29-1 and TRBJ2-3; unclear D gene. Germline V gene data show CDR1 as SQVTM and CDR2 as ANQGSEA. The CDR3 runs 13 residues. V was trimmed by 4 bases and J by 2 bases, leaving 10 bases between them. CDR3 sequence (DNA): TGCAGCGTTGCCGCCATACTCACAGATACGCAGTATTTT. This gives the protein CSVAAILTDTQYF.